The 10 T cell receptor beta chains in this list originate from one sample, sequenced in a study of blood T cell repertoires in COVID-19. This table comes from immunoSEQ multiplex PCR, and its TCRdb copy is limited to in-frame clones, with some not included. Altogether 250,000 to 300,000 clones are present, 70% to 90% being singletons, with the ten largest covering over 1.5%. The sample taken for sequencing was peripheral blood. The receptor set was obtained from a man under 40 with active or convalescent COVID-19.

The chain joins TRBV2 to TRBJ2-5; 7 bases map to TRBD1. Germline V gene data show CDR1 as SNHLY and CDR2 as FYNNEI. The CDR3 consists of 14 residues. Trimming took 6 bases from V and 4 from J; bases not matched to a gene: 8. The CDR3 bases are TGTGCCAGCAGGTACAGGGGCAACCTAGAGACCCAGTACTTC. It codes for CASRYRGNLETQYF.

The chain recombines TRBV5-1 with TRBJ2-5; the D gene is possibly TRBD2 (5 bases). V lost 5 bases, J lost 2 bases, and 13 bases lay in between. The CDR3 sequence is 14 residues long. Germline V gives CDR1 SGHRS, CDR2 YFSETQ. In DNA, the CDR3 is TGCGCCAGCAGTTGGGAGTCATTTCAAGAGACCCAGTACTTC. It codes for CASSWESFQETQYF.

The chain uses TRBV6-2 or TRBV6-3 and TRBJ2-7, with 7 bases aligning to TRBD1. V shed 4 bases and J 0 bases; nucleotides not matched to a gene: 3. The CDR3 extends over 14 amino acids. Germline V lookup: CDR1 MNHEY, CDR2 SVGEGT. DNA for the CDR3: TGTGCCAGCAGTTTACGGGACAGCTCCTACGAGCAGTACTTC. It yields the protein CASSLRDSSYEQYF.

The V and J genes are TRBV6-7 and TRBJ1-2; a possible D gene is TRBD1 (5 bases). TRBV6-7 is marked as an open reading frame, function uncertain. Trimming pared 6 bases from V and 7 bases from J, leaving 27 bases between. CDR3 length equals 17 residues. The CDR3 region is CASSPGARQIIFPGYTF. The CDR3 nucleotides read TGTGCCAGCAGCCCCGGTGCCAGACAGATAATATTTCCTGGCTACACCTTC.

The V gene is TRBV19, the J gene TRBJ1-4, with 9 bases identical to TRBD1. Germline values: CDR1 LNHDA, CDR2 SQIVND (reference sequence). This CDR3 comprises 15 residues. J lost 8 bases, V lost 4 bases, and 8 bases had no gene match. The CDR3 coding sequence is TGTGCCAGTAGTACCTCCGGACAGGGGACAGAAAAACTGTTTTTT. Protein sequence: CASSTSGQGTEKLFF.

V gene TRBV2 combines with J gene TRBJ2-3; TRBD2 agrees at 7 bases. V was pared by 7 bases and J by 2 bases, with 6 bases of the junction left unmatched. Per the germline V gene, CDR1 is SNHLY and CDR2 is FYNNEI. There are 14 residues in the CDR3. The CDR3 sequence: CASTPGGYTDTQYF. The CDR3 DNA reads TGTGCCAGCACACCCGGGGGGTACACAGATACGCAGTATTTT.

This chain joins TRBV6-4 and TRBJ2-3; TRBD2 matches 8 bases. The junction had 2 bases not matched to a gene; V was cut back by 4 bases and J by 2 bases. Germline CDR1 and CDR2: MRHNA and SNTAGT. The CDR3 covers 14 residues. The CDR3 reads CASSVGGDTDTQYF. As DNA, the CDR3 is TGTGCCAGCAGTGTCGGGGGGGACACAGATACGCAGTATTTT.

There are a few counts of this clone. The J gene is TRBJ1-1, the V gene TRBV7-9; 11 nucleotides agree with TRBD1. CDR3 length: 14 residues. CDR1 is SEHNR, CDR2 FQNEAQ, per germline (reference sequence). V shed 6 bases, J shed 6 bases, and the junction held 6 bases outside the gene matches. The CDR3 loop reads CASRMGQGVSEAFF. In DNA form, the CDR3 reads TGTGCCAGCAGGATGGGACAGGGGGTTTCTGAAGCTTTCTTT.

The J gene is TRBJ1-3, the V gene TRBV7-8; D is uncertain. The CDR3 is made up of 17 amino acids. Per the germline V gene, CDR1 is SGHVS and CDR2 is FQNEAQ. The germline V and J ends were trimmed by 2 bases and 0 bases, with 14 bases remaining between them. The CDR3 spells CASSLSAGSSSGNTIYF. CDR3 bases: TGTGCCAGCAGCTTATCGGCAGGATCGAGCTCTGGAAACACCATATATTTT.

The chain couples TRBV15 to TRBJ1-4, with 8 nucleotides matching TRBD1. Germline V gives CDR1 LNHNV, CDR2 YYDKDF (reference sequence). The length of the CDR3 is 15 residues. V dropped 3 bases and J dropped 5; count of bases not matched to a gene: 5. The CDR3 loop reads CATSSYRGSNEKLFF. In DNA form, the CDR3 reads TGTGCCACCAGCAGTTACAGGGGGAGCAATGAAAAACTGTTTTTT.